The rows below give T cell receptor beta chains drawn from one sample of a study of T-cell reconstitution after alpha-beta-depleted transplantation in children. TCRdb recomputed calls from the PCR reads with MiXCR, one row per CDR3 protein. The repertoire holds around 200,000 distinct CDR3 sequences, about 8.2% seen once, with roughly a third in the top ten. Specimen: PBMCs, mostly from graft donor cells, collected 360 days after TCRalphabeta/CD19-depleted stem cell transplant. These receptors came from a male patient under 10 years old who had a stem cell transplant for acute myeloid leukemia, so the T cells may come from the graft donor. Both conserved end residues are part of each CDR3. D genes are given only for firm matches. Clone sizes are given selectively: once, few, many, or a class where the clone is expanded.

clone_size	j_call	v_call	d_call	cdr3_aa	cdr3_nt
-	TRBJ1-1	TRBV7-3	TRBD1	CASSSGAGGAPTEAFF	TGTGCCAGCAGCTCAGGCGCAGGGGGCGCGCCCACTGAAGCTTTCTTT
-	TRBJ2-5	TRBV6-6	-	CASSFTLGATVGF	TGTGCCAGCAGTTTTACTTTGGGGGCAACTGTTGGCTTC
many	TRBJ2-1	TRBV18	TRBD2	CASPPTSGAYNEQFF	TGTGCCAGCCCACCGACTAGCGGGGCTTACAATGAGCAGTTCTTC
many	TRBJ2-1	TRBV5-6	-	CASSLGLELFF	TGTGCCAGCAGCTTGGGACTAGAGCTGTTCTTC
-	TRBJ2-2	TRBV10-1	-	CASSDWGTGELFF	TGCGCCAGCAGTGACTGGGGCACCGGGGAGCTGTTTTTT
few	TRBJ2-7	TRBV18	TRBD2	CASSRSGRDYEQYF	TGTGCCAGCTCACGTAGCGGGAGGGACTACGAGCAGTACTTC
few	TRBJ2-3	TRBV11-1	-	CASSLAGVTDTQYF	TGTGCCAGCAGCTTAGCGGGGGTCACAGATACGCAGTATTTT
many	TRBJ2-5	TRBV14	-	CASSQGFRRLQETQYF	TGTGCCAGCAGCCAAGGATTTCGGCGACTCCAAGAGACCCAGTACTTC
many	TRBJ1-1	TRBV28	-	CASSLPRTMNTEAFF	TGTGCCAGCAGTTTACCAAGGACCATGAACACTGAAGCTTTCTTT
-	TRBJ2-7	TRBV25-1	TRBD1	CASATGAYEQYF	TGTGCCAGCGCGACAGGGGCTTACGAGCAGTACTTC
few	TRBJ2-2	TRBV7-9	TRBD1	CASSLFGGQANTGELFF	TGTGCCAGCAGTCTTTTCGGCGGACAGGCCAACACCGGGGAGCTGTTTTTT
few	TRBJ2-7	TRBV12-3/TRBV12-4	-	CASSFPEEGSYEQYF	TGTGCCAGCAGTTTCCCTGAGGAGGGCTCCTACGAGCAGTACTTC
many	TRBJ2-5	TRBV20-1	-	CSARGLKAQETQYF	TGCAGTGCTAGGGGCCTGAAGGCTCAAGAGACCCAGTACTTC
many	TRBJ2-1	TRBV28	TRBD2	CASSFLTSGQAYEQFF	TGTGCCAGCAGTTTCTTAACTAGCGGCCAGGCCTATGAGCAGTTCTTC
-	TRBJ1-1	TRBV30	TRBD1	CAWRTGAEAFF	TGTGCCTGGAGAACAGGGGCTGAAGCTTTCTTT
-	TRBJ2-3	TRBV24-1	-	CATSRGVGDTQYF	TGTGCCACCAGTCGTGGGGTTGGAGATACGCAGTATTTT
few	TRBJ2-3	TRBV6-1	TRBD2	CASSDAGLAGVDTQYF	TGTGCCAGCAGTGATGCGGGACTAGCGGGAGTAGATACGCAGTATTTT
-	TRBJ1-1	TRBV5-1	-	CASSLWENTEAFF	TGCGCCAGCAGCTTGTGGGAGAACACTGAAGCTTTCTTT
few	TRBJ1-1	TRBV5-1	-	CASSLAVRIEQDTEAFF	TGCGCCAGCAGCTTGGCCGTTCGGATCGAACAGGACACTGAAGCTTTCTTT
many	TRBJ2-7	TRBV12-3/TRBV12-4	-	CASSYVPYEQYF	TGTGCCAGCAGCTACGTACCCTACGAGCAGTACTTC
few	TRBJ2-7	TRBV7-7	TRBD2	CASSPGTSASYEQYF	TGTGCTAGCAGCCCCGGGACTAGCGCCTCCTACGAGCAGTACTTC
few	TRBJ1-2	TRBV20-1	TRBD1	CSALASRQGFYGYTF	TGCAGTGCTCTCGCCTCAAGACAGGGATTCTATGGCTACACCTTC
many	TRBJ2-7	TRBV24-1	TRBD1	CATEDRGYEQYF	TGTGCCACGGAGGACAGGGGTTACGAGCAGTACTTC
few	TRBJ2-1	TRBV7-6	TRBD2	CASSYLASGGGSNEQFF	TGTGCCAGCAGCTACTTGGCTTCGGGAGGGGGTAGCAATGAGCAGTTCTTC
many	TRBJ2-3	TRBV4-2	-	CASSQDPGGTDTQYF	TGTGCCAGCAGCCAAGATCCGGGGGGCACAGATACGCAGTATTTT
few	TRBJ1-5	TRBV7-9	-	CASSLGPLSNQPQHF	TGTGCCAGCAGCTTAGGCCCCCTTAGCAATCAGCCCCAGCATTTT
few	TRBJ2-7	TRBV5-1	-	CASSPQTSSYEQYF	TGCGCCAGCAGCCCCCAGACTAGCTCCTACGAGCAGTACTTC
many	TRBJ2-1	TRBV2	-	CASSEFLSSYNEQFF	TGTGCCAGCAGTGAATTTCTCAGCTCCTACAATGAGCAGTTCTTC
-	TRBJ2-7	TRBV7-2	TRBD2	CASSSGLALYEQYF	TGTGCCAGCAGCTCTGGACTAGCTCTCTACGAGCAGTACTTC
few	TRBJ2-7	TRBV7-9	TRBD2	CASSPRTSGRSYEQYF	TGTGCCAGCAGCCCCCGCACTAGCGGGAGATCCTACGAGCAGTACTTC
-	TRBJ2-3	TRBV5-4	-	CASSPPRRGGTDTQYF	TGTGCCAGCAGCCCCCCCCGCAGGGGGGGCACAGATACGCAGTATTTT
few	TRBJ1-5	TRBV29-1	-	CSVEQGGDQPQHF	TGCAGCGTTGAACAGGGCGGGGATCAGCCCCAGCATTTT
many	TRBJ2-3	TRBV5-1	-	CASIGLPGGTQYF	TGCGCCAGCATCGGCCTTCCCGGTGGAACGCAGTATTTT
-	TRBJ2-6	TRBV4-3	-	CASSQAPQSGANVLTF	TGCGCCAGCAGCCAAGCCCCACAGTCTGGGGCCAACGTCCTGACTTTC
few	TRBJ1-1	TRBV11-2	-	CASSTWETEAFF	TGTGCCAGCAGCACCTGGGAAACTGAAGCTTTCTTT
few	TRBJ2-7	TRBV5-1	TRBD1	CASSSRQGSSYEQYF	TGCGCCAGCAGCTCCCGACAGGGGTCCTCCTACGAGCAGTACTTC
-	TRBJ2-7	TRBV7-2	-	CASSLASGGAYEQYF	TGTGCCAGCAGCTTAGCGTCAGGGGGGGCCTACGAGCAGTACTTC
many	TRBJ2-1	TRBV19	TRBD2	CASSPLGGLADYNEQFF	TGTGCCAGTAGCCCCTTGGGGGGACTAGCGGACTACAATGAGCAGTTCTTC
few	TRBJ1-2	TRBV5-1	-	CASSSPLSVRGGYTF	TGCGCCAGCAGCTCACCCCTCAGCGTTCGTGGAGGCTACACCTTC
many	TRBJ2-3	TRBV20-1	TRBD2	CSASQLNGRTTDTQYF	TGCAGTGCTTCCCAGCTAAACGGGAGGACCACAGATACGCAGTATTTT
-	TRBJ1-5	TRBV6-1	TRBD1	CASSPQGGIPSNQPQHF	TGTGCCAGCAGCCCACAGGGGGGGATACCTAGCAATCAGCCCCAGCATTTT
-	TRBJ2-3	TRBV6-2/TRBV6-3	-	CASSYFRSAFAQYF	TGTGCCAGCAGTTACTTTCGGTCTGCATTTGCGCAGTATTTT
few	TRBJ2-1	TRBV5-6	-	CASSRAGRVIGFF	TGTGCCAGCAGCAGAGCGGGCCGGGTAATAGGGTTCTTC
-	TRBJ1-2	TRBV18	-	CASSGAGSNYGYTF	TGTGCCAGCTCAGGGGCAGGATCGAACTATGGCTACACCTTC
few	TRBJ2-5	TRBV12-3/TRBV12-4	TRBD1	CASSNLAGTGGEIAETQYF	TGTGCCAGCAGTAACCTCGCCGGGACAGGGGGCGAGATTGCAGAGACCCAGTACTTC
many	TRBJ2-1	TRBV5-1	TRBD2	CASSFLTSGRGNEQFF	TGCGCCAGCAGCTTTTTGACTAGCGGGAGAGGGAATGAGCAGTTCTTC
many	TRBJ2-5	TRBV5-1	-	CASSFGGEETQYF	TGCGCCAGCAGCTTTGGTGGGGAAGAGACCCAGTACTTC
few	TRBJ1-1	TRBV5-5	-	CASSLRLGNTEAFF	TGTGCCAGCAGCTTGCGGCTGGGGAACACTGAAGCTTTCTTT
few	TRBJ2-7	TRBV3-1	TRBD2	CASSRLAGLSYEQYF	TGTGCCAGCAGTCGACTAGCGGGCCTCTCCTACGAGCAGTACTTC
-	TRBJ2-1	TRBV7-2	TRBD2	CASSIWASGGDYNEQFF	TGTGCCAGCAGCATTTGGGCTAGCGGGGGGGATTACAATGAGCAGTTCTTC
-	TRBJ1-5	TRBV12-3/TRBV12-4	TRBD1	CASSRDSDQPQHF	TGTGCCAGCAGTCGGGACAGCGATCAGCCCCAGCATTTT
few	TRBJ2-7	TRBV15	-	CATSRGVSHNILYEQYF	TGTGCCACCAGCAGAGGGGTATCCCACAACATTCTCTACGAGCAGTACTTC